This entry describes one T cell receptor (beta chain). The antigen is undetermined. This entry is derived from a study of OX40 agonist ivuxolimab in advanced cancers. Study background: Clinicians treated patients with ivuxolimab, an agonistic anti-OX40 (CD134) antibody. One patient with hepatocellular carcinoma and two with cutaneous melanoma, three in all, had partial responses. Points from the study as a whole: By week 6 at 0.1 to 3.0 mg/kg, blood CD4+ and CD8+ T cells had expanded clonally.

Per the germline V gene, CDR1 is SGHVS and CDR2 is FQNEAQ. J gave up 3 bases and V 0 bases, and 6 bases lay outside the gene matches. This CDR3 has 16 amino acids. Method: immunoSEQ multiplex PCR; TCRdb's copy keeps in-frame clones and lacks some. Of roughly 65,000 clones in the sample, 65% to 80% were seen once. This specimen was CD4+ or CD8+ T cells sorted from blood, taken in a trial of the OX40 agonist ivuxolimab. The sequence was obtained from an adult with an advanced solid tumor such as melanoma, head and neck, liver or kidney cancer. The chain has TRBV7-8 and TRBJ1-1; 8 bases match TRBD1. This chain's CDR3 is CASSLARTGYYTEAFF. For the CDR3, the DNA is TGTGCCAGCAGCTTAGCAAGGACAGGGTATTACACTGAAGCTTTCTTT.